A selection of T cell receptor beta chains follows, all from one sample in a study of cytomegalovirus exposure and HLA in healthy donors. The repertoire was sequenced with immunoSEQ multiplex PCR; TCRdb's copy has only in-frame clones and lacks some. The data hold 100,000 to 150,000 clones, with more than 95% observed a single time. The sequenced sample consisted of PBMCs. Receptors originate from a man aged 18 to 35 in good health and CMV-seronegative. Each CDR3 is given with its conserved first and last residue. Each record gives: CDR3 protein, CDR3 DNA, clone size, V gene, D gene, J gene. The D gene is left open where the match is weak. Some rows have no size entry. The others give once, few or many, or a class for an expanded clone.

CDR3aa: CASSQSGGQGPNTEAFF
CDR3nt: TGCGCCAGCAGCCAAAGTGGCGGACAGGGGCCGAACACTGAAGCTTTCTTT
abundance: -
v_gene: TRBV4-3
d_gene: TRBD1
j_gene: TRBJ1-1

CDR3aa: CASGREGRREQFF
CDR3nt: TGTGCCAGCGGGCGGGAGGGCCGGAGGGAGCAGTTCTTC
abundance: -
v_gene: TRBV6-1
d_gene: TRBD2
j_gene: TRBJ2-1

CDR3aa: CASSPRQVNEQFF
CDR3nt: TGTGCCAGCAGTCCCCGACAGGTCAATGAGCAGTTCTTC
abundance: -
v_gene: TRBV7-3
d_gene: -
j_gene: TRBJ2-1

CDR3aa: CASSLGTSGANVLTF
CDR3nt: TGTGCCAGCAGCCTAGGGACTTCTGGGGCCAACGTCCTGACTTTC
abundance: -
v_gene: TRBV28
d_gene: -
j_gene: TRBJ2-6

CDR3aa: CASSSQLLGTDTQYF
CDR3nt: TGCGCCAGCAGCTCGCAGCTGCTAGGCACAGATACGCAGTATTTT
abundance: -
v_gene: TRBV5-1
d_gene: -
j_gene: TRBJ2-3

CDR3aa: CASSSRASGEGVAKNIQYF
CDR3nt: TGTGCCAGCAGCTCGCGGGCTAGCGGGGAGGGGGTGGCCAAAAACATTCAGTACTTC
abundance: -
v_gene: TRBV7-8
d_gene: TRBD2
j_gene: TRBJ2-4

CDR3aa: CASKTGEGETQYF
CDR3nt: TGTGCCAGCAAGACAGGGGAAGGGGAGACCCAGTACTTC
abundance: -
v_gene: TRBV28
d_gene: TRBD1
j_gene: TRBJ2-5

CDR3aa: CASSLAGTGGYEQYF
CDR3nt: TGTGCCAGCAGCTTGGCGGGGACAGGGGGCTACGAGCAGTACTTC
abundance: -
v_gene: TRBV5-8
d_gene: TRBD1
j_gene: TRBJ2-7

CDR3aa: CAIREGNYGYTF
CDR3nt: TGTGCCATTAGGGAGGGAAACTATGGCTACACCTTC
abundance: -
v_gene: TRBV28
d_gene: -
j_gene: TRBJ1-2

CDR3aa: CSIGRGGNTEAFF
CDR3nt: TGCAGCATTGGGAGAGGGGGTAACACTGAAGCTTTCTTT
abundance: -
v_gene: TRBV29-1
d_gene: -
j_gene: TRBJ1-1

CDR3aa: CATSREAGRSPLHF
CDR3nt: TGTGCCACCAGCAGAGAGGCAGGGCGTTCACCCCTCCACTTT
abundance: -
v_gene: TRBV15
d_gene: -
j_gene: TRBJ1-6

CDR3aa: CASSLVAGTETQYF
CDR3nt: TGTGCCAGCAGCTTAGTGGCGGGGACAGAGACCCAGTACTTC
abundance: once
v_gene: TRBV7-2
d_gene: -
j_gene: TRBJ2-5

CDR3aa: CSVASGRSYEQYF
CDR3nt: TGCAGCGTTGCTAGCGGGAGATCCTACGAGCAGTACTTC
abundance: -
v_gene: TRBV29-1
d_gene: TRBD2
j_gene: TRBJ2-7

CDR3aa: CASSDRPGAGNTEAFF
CDR3nt: TGTGCCAGCAGTGACCGGCCAGGGGCCGGGAACACTGAAGCTTTCTTT
abundance: -
v_gene: TRBV25-1
d_gene: -
j_gene: TRBJ1-1